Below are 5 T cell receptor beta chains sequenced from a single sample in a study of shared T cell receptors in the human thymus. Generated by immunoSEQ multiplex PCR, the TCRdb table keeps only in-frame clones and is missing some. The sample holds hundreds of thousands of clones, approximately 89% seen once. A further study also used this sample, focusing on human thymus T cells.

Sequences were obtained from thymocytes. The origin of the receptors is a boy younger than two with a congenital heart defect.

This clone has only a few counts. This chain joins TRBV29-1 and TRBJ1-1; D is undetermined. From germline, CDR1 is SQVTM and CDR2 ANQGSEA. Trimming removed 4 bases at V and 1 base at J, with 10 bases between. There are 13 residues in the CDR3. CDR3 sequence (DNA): TGCAGCGTTGGGTCGGGAAAGAACACTGAAGCTTTCTTT. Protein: CSVGSGKNTEAFF.

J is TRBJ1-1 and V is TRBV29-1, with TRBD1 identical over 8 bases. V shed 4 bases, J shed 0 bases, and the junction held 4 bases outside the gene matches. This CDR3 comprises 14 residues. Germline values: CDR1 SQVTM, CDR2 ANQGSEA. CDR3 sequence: CSVGTGQVNTEAFF. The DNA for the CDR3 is TGCAGCGTTGGAACGGGACAGGTGAACACTGAAGCTTTCTTT.

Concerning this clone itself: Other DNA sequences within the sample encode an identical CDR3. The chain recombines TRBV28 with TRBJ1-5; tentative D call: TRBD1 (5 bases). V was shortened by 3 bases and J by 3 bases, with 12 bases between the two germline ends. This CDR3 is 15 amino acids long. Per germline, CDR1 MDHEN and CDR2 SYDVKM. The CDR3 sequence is CASSLRGGDNQPQHF. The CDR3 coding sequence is TGTGCCAGCAGTTTGCGGGGGGGTGACAATCAGCCCCAGCATTTT.

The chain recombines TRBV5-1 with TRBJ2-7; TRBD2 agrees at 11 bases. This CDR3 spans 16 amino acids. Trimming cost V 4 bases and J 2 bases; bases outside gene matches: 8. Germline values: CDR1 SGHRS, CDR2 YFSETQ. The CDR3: CASSIRLAGNTYEQYF. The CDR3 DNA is TGCGCCAGCAGCATAAGACTAGCGGGAAATACCTACGAGCAGTACTTC.

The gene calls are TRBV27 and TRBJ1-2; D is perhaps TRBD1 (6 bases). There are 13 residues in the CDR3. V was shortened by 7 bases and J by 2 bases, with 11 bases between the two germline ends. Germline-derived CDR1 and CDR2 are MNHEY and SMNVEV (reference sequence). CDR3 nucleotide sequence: TGTGCCAGCAAACAGGGACGGAACTATGGCTACACCTTC. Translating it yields CASKQGRNYGYTF.